Sequencing of this TCR beta chain was carried out in a study of shared clonotypes between healthy human individuals. The study, taken as a whole, reports: Sequencing depth was expected to affect clonotype sharing among donors.

The method was immunoSEQ multiplex PCR; TCRdb's version includes in-frame clones alone and lacks a portion of them. The sample holds 2 million to 3 million clones, roughly 93% seen once. Points on this clone: The target antigen is unknown. Within the sample, other DNA sequences also encode this same CDR3.

CDR1 and CDR2 from the germline V gene are SGHNT and YYREEE (reference sequence). V lost 1 base and J lost 2; bases outside the gene matches: 3. The CDR3 is 16 residues long. What was sequenced was naive CD4+ T cells from PBMCs. Subset denoted: CD45RA+ positively selected. V is TRBV5-4 and J is TRBJ2-3, with 11 bases identical to TRBD2. This receptor was obtained from a man between 18 and 29 years old in good health. Some clones in this sample may be carry-over from other donors' samples. Here the CDR3 reads CASSLRLAGITDTQYF. Here the CDR3 DNA reads TGTGCCAGCAGCTTGAGACTAGCGGGAATCACAGATACGCAGTATTTT.